A single sample gave rise to the 16 T cell receptor beta chains below, sequenced in a study of blood T cell repertoires in COVID-19. Sequenced by immunoSEQ multiplex PCR; TCRdb stores in-frame clones only, minus some. Counted here are roughly 300,000 clones, about 89% occurring once; the ten biggest clones make up roughly 7.1%. The specimen sequenced was peripheral blood. These receptors were obtained from a woman in her 50s who had recovered from COVID-19.

This clone came up a few times. The chain is built from TRBV11-2 and TRBJ1-1, with D tentatively TRBD1 (5 bases). Trimming took 2 bases from V and 4 from J, leaving 8 bases between them. Germline V CDR1 and CDR2: SGHAT, FQNNGV. The CDR3 covers 13 residues. For the CDR3, the DNA is TGTGCCAGCAGCTTATTAGGGGCCACTGAAGCTTTCTTT. This translates into CASSLLGATEAFF.

V gene TRBV3-1 (or the pseudogene TRBV3-2) combines with J gene TRBJ2-1, with a possible D match to TRBD1 (5 bases). The CDR3 sequence is 12 residues long. In germline, CDR1 is LGHDT, CDR2 YNNKEL (reference sequence). Between the trimmed V and J ends, which lost 8 bases and 13 bases, there was a span of 18 bases. DNA of the CDR3: TGTGCCAGCCGCCTTGGGGCTGAGCCACAGTTCTTC. Encoded protein: CASRLGAEPQFF.

The chain couples TRBV6-2 or TRBV6-3 to TRBJ1-2; TRBD1 agrees at 8 bases. Germline assignment: CDR1 MNHEY and CDR2 SVGEGT. This CDR3 has 15 amino acids. Trimming cost V 2 bases and J 3 bases; bases outside gene matches: 5. CDR3 loop: CASSYAAGGYYGYTF. CDR3 coding DNA: TGTGCCAGCAGTTACGCGGCAGGGGGCTACTATGGCTACACCTTC.

The rearrangement uses TRBV28 and TRBJ2-1; 10 bases line up with TRBD1. Trimming removed 4 bases from V and 6 bases from J; junction bases left unmatched: 9. There are 16 residues in the CDR3. CDR1 is MDHEN and CDR2 is SYDVKM in the germline V gene. This CDR3 reads CASSSPPWTGGNEQFF. The CDR3 nucleotides are TGTGCCAGCAGTTCGCCCCCCTGGACAGGGGGCAATGAGCAGTTCTTC.

With respect to this clone: A junction end diverges from the germline sequence, so it may reflect a read error. This rearrangement joins TRBV20-1 to TRBJ2-5; a weak D match, TRBD2 (6 bases). Germline V CDR1 and CDR2: DFQATT, SNEGSKA (reference sequence). The CDR3 has 11 residues. The CDR3 DNA follows: TGCAGCGCTAGCGCGGCGGAGACCCAGTACTTC. Its translation is CSASAAETQYF.

The V call is TRBV7-8, the J call TRBJ2-5; D is undetermined. Trimming removed 2 bases at V and 5 bases at J, with 9 bases between. The CDR3 contains 13 residues. The germline gives CDR1 SGHVS, CDR2 FQNEAQ. The CDR3 DNA reads as TGTGCCAGCAGCTTACCGTCAACTGAGACCCAGTACTTC. Translating gives CASSLPSTETQYF.

This clone was detected a few times. The chain recombines TRBV28 with TRBJ2-7; the D is unclear. Germline lookup yields CDR1 MDHEN and CDR2 SYDVKM. V was pared by 7 bases and J by 5 bases, with 18 bases between. This CDR3 contains 14 residues. The CDR3 region is CASTPHADLDEQYF. The CDR3 DNA sequence: TGTGCCAGCACCCCTCACGCTGACCTAGACGAGCAGTACTTC.

In its sample, this clone was seen a few times. The rearrangement links TRBV28 to TRBJ2-1, with TRBD1 matching over 9 bases. Trimming at V came to 6 bases and at J to 5 bases, leaving 5 bases not matched to a gene. The CDR3 contains 14 residues. CDR1 is MDHEN, CDR2 SYDVKM, per germline. This CDR3 reads CASRATGGDNEQFF. CDR3 nucleotides: TGTGCCAGCAGGGCGACAGGGGGGGACAATGAGCAGTTCTTC.

This rearrangement joins TRBV10-3 to TRBJ2-3; the D gene is possibly TRBD2 (6 bases). The CDR3 totals 14 residues. Germline CDR1 ENHRY, CDR2 SYGVKD. V was cut by 2 bases and J by 0 bases, with 6 bases left in between. CDR3 residues: CAISEAGSTDTQYF. The DNA of the CDR3 is TGTGCCATCAGTGAGGCGGGAAGCACAGATACGCAGTATTTT.

The CDR3 coding sequence is TGTGCCAGCAGCAAAGCAACTAGCGGGAGTTGGAATGAGCAGTTCTTC. Residues: CASSKATSGSWNEQFF. The chain links TRBV5-6 to TRBJ2-1; 11 bases are a match to TRBD2. V trimming: 4 bases; J trimming: 7 bases; junction bases outside the gene matches: 10. Per the germline V gene, CDR1 is SGHDT and CDR2 is YYEEEE. This CDR3 is 16 amino acids long.

The chain recombines TRBV2 with TRBJ1-3; perhaps TRBD1 as D (6 bases). Trimming took off 2 bases at V and 0 bases at J, with 11 bases between the two ends. The CDR3 is made up of 16 amino acids. In germline, CDR1 is SNHLY, CDR2 FYNNEI. The CDR3 region has the DNA TGTGCCAGCAGTGAAATGGGGGCCATCTCTGGAAACACCATATATTTT. Encoded protein: CASSEMGAISGNTIYF.

J is TRBJ1-4 and V is TRBV5-1; D not certain. CDR1 is SGHRS and CDR2 is YFSETQ in the germline V gene. This CDR3 contains 17 residues. The ends were cut back, 4 bases at V and 3 bases at J, with 19 bases in the middle. The CDR3 DNA reads as TGCGCCAGCAGCCGCGACTACACATCCACAGCTAATGAAAAACTGTTTTTT. Encoded protein: CASSRDYTSTANEKLFF.

This clone showed up many times. The chain combines TRBV4-1 with TRBJ2-7; TRBD1 matches 8 bases. After removal of 1 base from V and 6 bases from J, the junction contained 8 bases not matched to a gene. The germline CDR1 and CDR2 sequences are MGHRA and YSYEKL. CDR3 length: 15 residues. The CDR3 reads CASSQGWTGNGEQYF. The CDR3 DNA reads TGCGCCAGCAGCCAAGGATGGACAGGGAACGGCGAGCAGTACTTC.

The V gene is TRBV19, the J gene TRBJ1-5; D ambiguous. CDR3 size: 15 residues. Deletions cut 3 bases from V and 0 bases from J, with 9 bases between. CDR1 and CDR2 from the germline V gene are LNHDA and SQIVND (reference sequence). Written as DNA, the CDR3 is TGTGCCAGTAGTATCTCCAGCGATAGCAATCAGCCCCAGCATTTT. Translating gives CASSISSDSNQPQHF.

This chain links TRBV2 with TRBJ1-4, with D hard to call. CDR1 is SNHLY and CDR2 is FYNNEI in the germline V gene. The CDR3 contains 15 residues. V dropped 2 bases and J dropped 3 bases, with 10 bases sitting between them. The DNA of the CDR3 is TGTGCCAGCAGTGAATCGGGGAGATCTAATGAAAAACTGTTTTTT. Translated, it gives CASSESGRSNEKLFF. The full variable domain, its missing parts supplied by reference TRBV2 and TRBJ1-4, is EPEVTQTPSHQVTQMGQEVILRCVPISNHLYFYWYRQILGQKVEFLVSFYNNEISEKSEIFDDQFSVERPDGSNFTLKIRSTKLEDSAMYFCASSESGRSNEKLFFGSGTQLSVL.

This clone was recorded a few times. The chain recombines TRBV28 with TRBJ1-5; the match to TRBD1 covers 8 bases. Germline trimming cut 6 bases from V and 6 bases from J; bases unmatched to any gene: 13. The CDR3 sequence is 16 residues long. The germline V gene encodes CDR1 MDHEN and CDR2 SYDVKM. CDR3 loop: CASRPPSRTGFQPQHF. CDR3 DNA sequence: TGTGCCAGCAGACCTCCCAGTCGGACAGGGTTTCAGCCCCAGCATTTT.